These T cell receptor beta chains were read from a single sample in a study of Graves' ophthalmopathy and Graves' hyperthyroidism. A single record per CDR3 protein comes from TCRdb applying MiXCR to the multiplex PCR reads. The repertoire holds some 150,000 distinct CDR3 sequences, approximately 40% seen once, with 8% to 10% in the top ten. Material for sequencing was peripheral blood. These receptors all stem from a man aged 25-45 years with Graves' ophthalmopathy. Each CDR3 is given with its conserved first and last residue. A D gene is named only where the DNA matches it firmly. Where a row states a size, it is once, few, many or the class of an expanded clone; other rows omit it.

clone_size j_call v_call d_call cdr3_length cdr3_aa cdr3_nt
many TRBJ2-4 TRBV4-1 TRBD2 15 CASSQDRQGGDIQYF TGCGCCAGCAGCCAAGATCGGCAGGGAGGGGACATTCAGTACTTC
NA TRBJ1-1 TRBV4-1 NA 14 CASSQELRNREAFF TGCGCCAGCAGCCAAGAGTTACGGAACAGAGAAGCTTTCTTT
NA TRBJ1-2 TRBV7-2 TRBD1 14 CASSLGQGANGYTF TGTGCCAGCAGCTTAGGACAGGGGGCGAATGGCTACACCTTC
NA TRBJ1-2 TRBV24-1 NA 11 CATREGERYTF TGTGCCACCAGGGAGGGAGAACGCTACACCTTC
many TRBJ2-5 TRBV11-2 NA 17 CASSRPFEDTLQETQYF TGTGCCAGCAGCCGCCCGTTTGAGGACACCCTCCAAGAGACCCAGTACTTC
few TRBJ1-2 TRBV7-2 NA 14 CASSLQGFDYGYTF TGTGCCAGCAGCTTACAGGGTTTTGACTATGGCTACACCTTC
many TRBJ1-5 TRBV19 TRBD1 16 CASSPLTGRANQPQHF TGTGCCAGTAGCCCACTGACAGGGAGGGCCAATCAGCCCCAGCATTTT
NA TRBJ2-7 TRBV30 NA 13 CAWIPFRRYEQYF TGTGCCTGGATCCCGTTTCGCAGATACGAGCAGTACTTC
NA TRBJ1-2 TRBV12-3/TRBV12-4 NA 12 CASAYPNAGYTF TGTGCCAGCGCCTACCCAAACGCGGGCTACACCTTC
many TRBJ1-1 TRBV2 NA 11 CASTQNTEAFF TGTGCCAGCACCCAGAACACTGAAGCTTTCTTT
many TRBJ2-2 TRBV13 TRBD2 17 CASTNWGLAGVFGELFF TGTGCCAGCACCAACTGGGGACTAGCGGGAGTTTTCGGGGAGCTGTTTTTT
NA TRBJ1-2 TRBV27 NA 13 CASSLRTGYGHTF TGTGCCAGCAGTTTAAGAACAGGCTATGGCCACACCTTC
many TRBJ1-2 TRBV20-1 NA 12 CSARGEDYGYTF TGCAGTGCTAGAGGCGAAGACTATGGCTACACCTTC
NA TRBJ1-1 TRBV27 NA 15 CASSPREGGDTEAFF TGTGCCAGCAGCCCTCGCGAAGGAGGAGACACTGAAGCTTTCTTT
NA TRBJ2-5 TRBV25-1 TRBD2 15 CASSGLLGGGKTQYF TGTGCCAGCAGTGGACTACTCGGGGGGGGAAAGACCCAGTACTTC
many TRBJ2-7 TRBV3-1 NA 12 CASSQVNYEQYF TGTGCCAGCAGCCAAGTCAATTACGAGCAGTACTTC
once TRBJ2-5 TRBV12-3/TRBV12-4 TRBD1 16 CASSFGDRPNQETQYF TGTGCCAGCAGTTTTGGGGACAGGCCGAACCAAGAGACCCAGTACTTC
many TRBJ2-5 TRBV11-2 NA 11 CASSGQETQYF TGTGCCAGCAGCGGTCAAGAGACCCAGTACTTC
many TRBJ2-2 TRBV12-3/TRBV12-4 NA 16 CASSAKSDLPAGELFF TGTGCCAGCAGTGCTAAATCGGACCTCCCTGCCGGGGAGCTGTTTTTT
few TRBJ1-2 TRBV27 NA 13 CASSLDGALGYTF TGTGCCAGCAGTTTAGACGGAGCTTTGGGCTACACCTTC
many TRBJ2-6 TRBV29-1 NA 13 CGGRFSGANVLTF TGTGGGGGACGCTTCTCTGGGGCCAACGTCCTGACTTTC
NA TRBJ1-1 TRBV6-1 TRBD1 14 CASSRVTGDTEAFF TGTGCCAGCAGTCGCGTGACAGGGGACACTGAAGCTTTCTTT
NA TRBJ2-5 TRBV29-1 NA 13 CSVGADTQETQYF TGCAGCGTTGGGGCCGACACCCAAGAGACCCAGTACTTC
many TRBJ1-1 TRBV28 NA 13 CASSFQASGKAFF TGTGCCAGCAGTTTTCAGGCTTCGGGGAAGGCTTTCTTT
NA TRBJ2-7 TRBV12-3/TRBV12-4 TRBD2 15 CASSYIGTSDYEQYF TGTGCCAGCAGTTACATCGGGACTAGCGACTACGAGCAGTACTTC
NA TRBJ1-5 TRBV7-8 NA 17 CASSPSGGGIDNQPQHF TGTGCCAGCAGCCCTAGTGGGGGGGGAATTGACAATCAGCCCCAGCATTTT
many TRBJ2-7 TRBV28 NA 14 CASIPARPTGEQYF TGTGCCAGCATACCTGCGCGACCGACGGGCGAGCAGTACTTC
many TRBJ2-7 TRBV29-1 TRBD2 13 CSVVAGGSYEQYF TGCAGCGTCGTGGCGGGAGGCTCCTACGAGCAGTACTTC
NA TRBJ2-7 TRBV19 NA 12 CASSNGFYEQYF TGTGCCAGTAGTAACGGATTCTACGAGCAGTACTTC
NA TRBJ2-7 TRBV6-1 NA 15 CASRAGPAGSYEQYF TGTGCCAGCAGGGCGGGCCCTGCGGGATCCTACGAGCAGTACTTC
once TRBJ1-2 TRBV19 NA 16 CASSIVGDGALGGYTF TGTGCCAGTAGTATAGTAGGGGACGGCGCTTTGGGTGGCTACACCTTC
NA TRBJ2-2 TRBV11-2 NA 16 CASSLVRAGNSGELFF TGTGCCAGCAGCTTAGTAAGGGCCGGGAACAGCGGGGAGCTGTTTTTT
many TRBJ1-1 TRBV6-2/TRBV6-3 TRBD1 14 CASRYIQGATEAFF TGTGCCAGCCGCTATATTCAGGGGGCGACTGAAGCTTTCTTT
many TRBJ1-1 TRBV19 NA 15 CASSIEGLMNTEAFF TGTGCCAGTAGTATAGAGGGACTCATGAACACTGAAGCTTTCTTT
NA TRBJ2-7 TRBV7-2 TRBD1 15 CASSLPRTTGGEQYF TGTGCCAGCAGCTTACCCAGGACTACAGGGGGAGAGCAGTACTTC
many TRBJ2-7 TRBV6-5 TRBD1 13 CASSRDRAYEQYF TGTGCCAGCAGTCGGGACAGGGCCTACGAGCAGTACTTC
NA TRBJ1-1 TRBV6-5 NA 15 CASSSNGGLNTEAFF TGTGCCAGCAGTTCTAACGGGGGTCTGAACACTGAAGCTTTCTTT
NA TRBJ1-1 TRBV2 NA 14 CASILGQLNTEAFF TGTGCCAGCATACTAGGACAGTTGAACACTGAAGCTTTCTTT
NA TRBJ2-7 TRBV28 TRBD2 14 CASLTSGTTYEQYF TGTGCCAGCTTGACTAGCGGAACAACCTACGAGCAGTACTTC
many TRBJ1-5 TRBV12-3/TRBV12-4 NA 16 CASSHVTGNSNQPQHF TGTGCCAGCAGCCATGTTACAGGGAATAGCAATCAGCCCCAGCATTTT
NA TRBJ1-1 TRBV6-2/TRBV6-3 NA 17 CASSYPYRGRERTEAFF TGTGCCAGCAGTTACCCATACCGAGGCAGGGAGAGAACTGAAGCTTTCTTT
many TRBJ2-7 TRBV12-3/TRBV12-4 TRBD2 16 CASSGVGAGGVYEQYF TGTGCCAGCAGTGGTGTCGGAGCGGGAGGGGTCTACGAGCAGTACTTC
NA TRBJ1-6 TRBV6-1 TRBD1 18 CASRGVNGTAYFNSPLHF TGTGCCAGCAGGGGCGTAAATGGGACAGCCTATTTTAATTCACCCCTCCACTTT
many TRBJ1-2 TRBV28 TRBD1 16 CASRYRTGAANYGYTF TGTGCCAGCAGATATCGGACAGGGGCTGCTAACTATGGCTACACCTTC
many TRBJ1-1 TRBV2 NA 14 CASRATLTYTEAFF TGTGCCAGCAGGGCTACATTAACCTACACTGAAGCTTTCTTT